This T cell receptor (beta chain) emerged from a study of blood T cell repertoires in COVID-19. Study details: The cDNA or gDNA used as material had been derived from T cells, B-cell-depleted T cells, or PBMCs.

Assay used: immunoSEQ multiplex PCR; TCRdb lists only in-frame clones, some missing. The sample has around 150,000 clones; about nine tenths are singletons. The CDR3 runs 17 residues. V dropped 2 bases and J dropped 0 bases, with 14 bases sitting between them. Germline V lookup: CDR1 SGHAT, CDR2 FQNNGV. This TCR derives from a young man with acute or convalescent COVID-19. Sequenced: peripheral blood. The chain recombines TRBV11-2 with TRBJ1-3; tentatively, D is TRBD1 (5 bases). The chain's CDR3 is CASSLFSLDTSGNTIYF. The DNA of the CDR3 is TGTGCCAGCAGCTTATTCTCTTTGGACACCTCTGGAAACACCATATATTTT.